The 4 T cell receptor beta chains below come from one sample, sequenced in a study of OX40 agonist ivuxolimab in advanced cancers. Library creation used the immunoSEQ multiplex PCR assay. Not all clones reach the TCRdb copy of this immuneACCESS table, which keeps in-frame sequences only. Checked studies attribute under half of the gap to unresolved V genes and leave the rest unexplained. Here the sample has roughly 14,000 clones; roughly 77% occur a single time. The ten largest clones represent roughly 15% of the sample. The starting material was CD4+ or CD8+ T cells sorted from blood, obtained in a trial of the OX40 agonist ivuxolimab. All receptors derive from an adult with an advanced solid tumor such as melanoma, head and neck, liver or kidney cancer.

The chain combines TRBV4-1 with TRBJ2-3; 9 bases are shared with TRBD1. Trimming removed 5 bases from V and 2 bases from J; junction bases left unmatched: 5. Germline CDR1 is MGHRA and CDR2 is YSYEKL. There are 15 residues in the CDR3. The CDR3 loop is CASSNRDRDTDTQYF. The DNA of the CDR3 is TGCGCCAGCAGCAACCGGGACAGGGACACAGATACGCAGTATTTT.

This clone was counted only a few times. The CDR3 DNA sequence: TGCGCCAGCAGCTCCGGACTAGCGGGAATCTACGAGCAGTACTTC. Amino acid sequence: CASSSGLAGIYEQYF. The chain couples TRBV4-1 to TRBJ2-7; 12 positions agree with TRBD2. This CDR3 has 15 residues. Germline values: CDR1 MGHRA, CDR2 YSYEKL. With V trimmed by 5 bases and J by 3 bases, 5 bases remained unmatched.

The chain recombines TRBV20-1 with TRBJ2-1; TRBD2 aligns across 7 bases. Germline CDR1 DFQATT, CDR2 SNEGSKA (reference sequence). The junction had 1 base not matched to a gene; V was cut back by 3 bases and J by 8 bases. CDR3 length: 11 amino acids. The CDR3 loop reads CSASRGDEQFF. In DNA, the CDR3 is TGCAGTGCTAGCCGGGGGGATGAGCAGTTCTTC.

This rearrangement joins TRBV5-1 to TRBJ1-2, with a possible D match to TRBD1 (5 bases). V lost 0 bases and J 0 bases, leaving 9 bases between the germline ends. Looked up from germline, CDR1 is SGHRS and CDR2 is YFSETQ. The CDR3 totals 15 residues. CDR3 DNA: TGCGCCAGCAGCTTGGAGTGGGGCTCTAACTATGGCTACACCTTC. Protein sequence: CASSLEWGSNYGYTF.